This entry lists 12 T cell receptor beta chains sequenced from one sample in a study of T-cell reconstitution after alpha-beta-depleted transplantation in children. Molecular barcoding with unique molecular identifiers was used for the TCRbeta library. TCRdb used MiXCR to reprocess the PCR reads, holding one entry per CDR3 protein. The repertoire holds hundreds of thousands of distinct CDR3 sequences, with 13% as singletons. This specimen consisted of PBMCs, mostly from graft donor cells, obtained 360 days after TCRalphabeta/CD19-depleted stem cell transplant. The receptors were sampled from a male patient younger than 18 who had a stem cell transplant for acute myeloid leukemia, so the T cells may come from the graft donor.

This clonotype was observed a few times. The genes are TRBV19 and TRBJ1-5; 8 nucleotides line up with TRBD1. Germline assignment: CDR1 LNHDA and CDR2 SQIVND (reference sequence). With 4 bases clipped from V and 6 bases from J, the junction kept 5 bases outside the gene matches. The CDR3 has 14 residues. This chain's CDR3 is CASSKLTGGQPQHF. The CDR3 DNA reads TGTGCCAGTAGTAAGTTAACAGGGGGTCAGCCCCAGCATTTT. Full variable domain (missing parts from reference TRBV19 and TRBJ1-5): DGGITQSPKYLFRKEGQNVTLSCEQNLNHDAMYWYRQDPGQGLRLIYYSQIVNDFQKGDIAEGYSVSREKKESFPLTVTSAQKNPTAFYLCASSKLTGGQPQHFGDGTRLSIL.

This clonotype was seen many times. The chain couples TRBV28 to TRBJ2-7; 7 nucleotides match TRBD1. The CDR3 runs to 15 residues. After removal of 1 base from V and 3 bases from J, the junction contained 6 bases not matched to a gene. CDR1 is MDHEN and CDR2 is SYDVKM in the germline V gene. CDR3 nucleotide sequence: TGTGCCAGCAGTTTATACCGGGACAGACGCTACGAGCAGTACTTC. Protein product: CASSLYRDRRYEQYF.

This clonotype turned up a few times. CDR3 sequence: CATPGGFDDKGTYNEQFF. CDR3 nucleotide sequence: TGTGCCACCCCTGGCGGTTTCGATGATAAGGGAACCTACAATGAGCAGTTCTTC. The gene calls are TRBV28 and TRBJ2-1; D gene ambiguous. Trimming removed 10 bases at V and 2 bases at J, with 27 bases between. The CDR3 extends over 18 amino acids. CDR1 MDHEN and CDR2 SYDVKM come from the germline V gene.

This clonotype was seen at least ten times. The chain combines TRBV29-1 with TRBJ2-7, with D possibly being TRBD2 (5 bases). Germline CDR1 reads SQVTM; CDR2 reads ANQGSEA. The CDR3 runs 13 residues. The V end lost 5 bases, the J end lost 6 bases, and 17 bases lay between the germline ends. Here the CDR3 DNA reads TGCAGCGTTCAAGGGAGTTGGAGGCGCGAGCAGTACTTC. This gives the protein CSVQGSWRREQYF.

CDR3 region: CASRPTTLNTEAFF. DNA of the CDR3: TGTGCCAGCAGGCCTACAACCCTTAACACTGAAGCTTTCTTT. This chain connects TRBV28 to TRBJ1-1; no clear D gene. V lost 6 bases to trimming and J lost 2 bases, with 13 bases between them. The CDR3 totals 14 residues. CDR1 is MDHEN, CDR2 SYDVKM, per germline.

This clonotype was seen only a few times. This sequence joins TRBV29-1 and TRBJ1-1; 9 positions match TRBD1. The V and J ends lost 6 bases and 7 bases, in that order; junction bases with no gene match: 9. CDR1 and CDR2 from the germline V gene are SQVTM and ANQGSEA. The CDR3 has 13 amino acids. In nucleotides, the CDR3 is TGCAGCGTCCCGGGACAGGGAATGGGTGAAGCTTTCTTT. Translation gives CSVPGQGMGEAFF.

The chain employs TRBV18 and TRBJ2-3; D remains ambiguous. The V end was cut by 4 bases, the J end by 1 base, with 9 bases between. Per germline, CDR1 KGHSH and CDR2 LQKENI. The CDR3 spans 14 residues. CDR3 sequence reads: CASSLNERTDTQYF. The CDR3, as DNA: TGTGCCAGCTCACTTAACGAGCGCACAGATACGCAGTATTTT.

V is TRBV20-1 and J is TRBJ2-2, with 11 bases fitting TRBD1. Germline V CDR1 and CDR2: DFQATT, SNEGSKA (reference sequence). The junction had 12 bases not matched to a gene; V was cut back by 6 bases and J by 6 bases. The CDR3 covers 16 residues. The CDR3 is CSAPGQGASFAGELFF. CDR3 bases: TGCAGTGCCCCAGGACAGGGGGCCTCTTTCGCCGGGGAGCTGTTTTTT.

This clonotype was counted many times. J is TRBJ1-6 and V is TRBV18; no clear D gene. V was pared by 3 bases and J by 10 bases, with 4 bases between. Germline lookup yields CDR1 KGHSH and CDR2 LQKENI. This CDR3 has 11 amino acids. This chain's CDR3 is CASSPGSPLHF. The CDR3 bases are TGTGCCAGCTCACCGGGCTCACCCCTCCACTTT. The whole variable domain, remainder taken from reference TRBV18 and TRBJ1-6, is NAGVMQNPRHLVRRRGQEARLRCSPMKGHSHVYWYRQLPEEGLKFMVYLQKENIIDESGMPKERFSAEFPKEGPSILRIQQVVRGDSAAYFCASSPGSPLHFGNGTRLTVT.

This clonotype was recorded at least ten times. The genes are TRBV7-9 and TRBJ2-7; 10 bases match TRBD1. The CDR3 is made up of 15 amino acids. Germline V CDR1 and CDR2: SEHNR, FQNEAQ (reference sequence). Trimming at V came to 4 bases and at J to 2 bases, leaving 5 bases not matched to a gene. The CDR3 nucleotides read TGTGCCAGCAGCTCCGGACAGGGGGGACCCTACGAGCAGTACTTC. Protein product: CASSSGQGGPYEQYF.

The sample holds a few counts of this clonotype. The V and J genes are TRBV28 and TRBJ2-7, with TRBD2 identical over 11 bases. CDR1 MDHEN and CDR2 SYDVKM come from the germline V gene. This CDR3 contains 19 residues. J was trimmed by 0 bases and V by 4 bases; bases with no gene match: 14. For the CDR3, the DNA is TGTGCCAGCAGTTGGGGCCCGGGACTAGCGGCCGAAAGCTCCTACGAGCAGTACTTC. As protein: CASSWGPGLAAESSYEQYF.

This clonotype has a count of ten or more. The V and J genes are TRBV5-1 and TRBJ2-1; 9 bases match TRBD2. The V and J ends lost 4 bases and 5 bases, in that order; junction bases with no gene match: 7. Germline V CDR1 and CDR2: SGHRS, YFSETQ. This CDR3 spans 15 amino acids. CDR3: CASSLRLAENNEQFF. As DNA, the CDR3 is TGCGCCAGCAGCCTTCGACTAGCGGAGAACAATGAGCAGTTCTTC.